The rows below give T cell receptor beta chains drawn from one sample of a study of vaccination and CD4 T cells after COVID-19. TCRdb independently ran MiXCR on the PCR reads; one entry per CDR3 protein. This table has about 11,000 distinct CDR3 sequences, roughly 65% appearing once. These receptors have no identified antigens. The sample taken for sequencing was CD4+ T cells from blood, cultured in vitro. These receptors all stem from a human donor who had recovered from COVID-19. Each CDR3 is given without its conserved first and last residue.

TRBJ1-5 TRBV29-1 SVGSGGSNQPQH
TRBJ1-2 TRBV10-1 ASSEDRAYGYT
TRBJ2-7 TRBV6-4 APPYEQY
TRBJ2-7 TRBV6-1 ASRGKAYEQY
TRBJ2-7 TRBV20-1 SAVGNPSYEQY
TRBJ1-2 TRBV6-5 ASSYNRGTEF
TRBJ1-2 TRBV20-1 SARERTGEGYYGYT
TRBJ2-5 TRBV27 ATIGRGAAQY
TRBJ2-5 TRBV7-7 ASSPQTGGFAETQY
TRBJ1-6 TRBV27 ASSPRQGRPPLH
TRBJ2-4 TRBV20-1 SARGTGGYIQY
TRBJ1-2 TRBV6-1 ASSPPGRVYGYT
TRBJ1-2 TRBV7-2 ASSAKTGYGGYT
TRBJ1-2 TRBV7-3 ASSLDEHYGYT
TRBJ2-7 TRBV20-1 SARDPGGPYEQY
TRBJ2-7 TRBV6-1 ASSANQGYEQY
TRBJ1-6 TRBV19 ASRTGTGVSPLH
TRBJ1-5 TRBV20-1 SASQRSGNQPQH
TRBJ2-7 TRBV28 ATLSPGVRAYEQY
TRBJ1-2 TRBV20-1 SARDNTGYGYT
TRBJ1-5 TRBV27 ASSLRQGSNQPQH
TRBJ1-5 TRBV24-1 ATSQDSNQPQH
TRBJ2-7 TRBV15 ATSRSLADSYEQY
TRBJ1-5 TRBV7-8 ASSLAGGGGQPQH
TRBJ1-1 TRBV7-9 ASSPREATEAF
TRBJ1-1 TRBV25-1 ASRRTEGNTEAF
TRBJ1-1 TRBV24-1 ATSDLSGRGAF
TRBJ2-7 TRBV6-5 ASSSPNRDEQY
TRBJ1-2 TRBV27 ASSLNSGANYGYT
TRBJ2-7 TRBV15 ATSRGGTENYEQY
TRBJ1-1 TRBV15 ATSRVRSFEAF
TRBJ1-5 TRBV20-1 SASDRQTYSNQPQH
TRBJ1-2 TRBV2 ASSDPRRADGYT
TRBJ1-5 TRBV7-2 ASSSHRGNQPQH
TRBJ1-6 TRBV27 ASSNRETSPLH
TRBJ1-6 TRBV29-1 SVLGSYNSPLH
TRBJ1-1 TRBV6-5 ASSYSSRPDTEAF
TRBJ2-7 TRBV7-8 ASSSGTLYEQY
TRBJ2-1 TRBV21-1 ASSKRNRGIGEQF
TRBJ2-7 TRBV2 ASRRGTGAGEQY